These 18 T cell receptor beta chains came from one sample sequenced in a study of graft-versus-host responses after intestinal transplantation. These receptors' antigens are unknown. TCRdb's table, derived via immunoSEQ multiplex PCR, lists solely in-frame clones and lacks some. Among approximately 76,000 clones listed, 75% to 90% were seen once. Sequences were derived from unstimulated CD4+ T cells sorted from spleen or lymph node cells, sampled before transplant. The origin of the receptors is a human donor who was the organ donor for an intestinal transplant.

The V call is TRBV15, the J call TRBJ2-2; 12 bases are a match to TRBD2. Germline CDR1 is LNHNV and CDR2 is YYDKDF (reference sequence). V lost 0 bases, J lost 6 bases, and 8 bases stayed unmatched. The CDR3 runs to 18 residues. The CDR3 loop is CATSRDRVASGGAGELFF. CDR3 nucleotide sequence: TGTGCCACCAGCAGAGATCGGGTGGCTAGCGGGGGGGCCGGGGAGCTGTTTTTT.

J is TRBJ1-1 and V is TRBV5-1; D is ambiguous. V was trimmed by 7 bases and J by 5 bases, leaving 12 bases between them. There are 12 residues in the CDR3. The germline gives CDR1 SGHRS, CDR2 YFSETQ. In DNA form, the CDR3 reads TGCGCCAGCGGAAGCCGGGGAACTGAAGCTTTCTTT. The encoded protein is CASGSRGTEAFF.

This clone was picked up a small number of times. The gene calls are TRBV7-8 and TRBJ1-2; D is undetermined. The V end was cut by 1 base, the J end by 4 bases, with 13 bases between. CDR1 is SGHVS, CDR2 FQNEAQ, per germline. The CDR3 length is 15 residues. CDR3 residues: CASSLVTGDGYGYTF. In nucleotides, the CDR3 is TGTGCCAGCAGCTTAGTAACGGGAGACGGCTATGGCTACACCTTC.

The chain links TRBV10-1 to TRBJ2-1; no reliable D call. V was cut by 6 bases and J by 0 bases, with 9 bases left in between. Germline-derived CDR1 and CDR2 are WNHNN and SYGVQD (reference sequence). The CDR3 sequence is 14 residues long. CDR3: CASSSGSSYNEQFF. The CDR3 bases are TGCGCCAGCAGCTCGGGTAGCTCCTACAATGAGCAGTTCTTC.

The chain has TRBV5-8 and TRBJ2-5; TRBD2 matches 8 bases. The CDR3 covers 16 residues. CDR1 SGHTS and CDR2 YDEGEE come from the germline V gene. The V gene end was trimmed by 2 bases and the J gene end by 5 bases; junction bases not matched to a gene: 11. The CDR3 region has the DNA TGTGCCAGCAGCTTCGGGACGGGGGGGATCTTGGAGACCCAGTACTTC. The encoded protein is CASSFGTGGILETQYF.

This chain links TRBV7-9 with TRBJ2-5; 7 nucleotides line up with TRBD1. V shed 6 bases, J shed 1 base, and the junction held 11 bases outside the gene matches. From germline, CDR1 is SEHNR and CDR2 FQNEAQ (reference sequence). The CDR3 consists of 16 residues. CDR3 loop: CASRPGQALAQETQYF. CDR3 DNA: TGTGCCAGCAGACCCGGACAGGCCTTAGCCCAAGAGACCCAGTACTTC.

This chain connects TRBV7-9 to TRBJ2-2; D perhaps matches TRBD1 (5 bases). Trimming took 6 bases from V and 5 from J, leaving 13 bases between them. The CDR3 runs 14 residues. Per germline, CDR1 SEHNR and CDR2 FQNEAQ (reference sequence). CDR3 region: CASSSGLRTGELFF. In nucleotides, the CDR3 is TGTGCCAGCAGTTCAGGGTTAAGAACCGGGGAGCTGTTTTTT.

The chain couples TRBV2 to TRBJ2-7; the D gene is possibly TRBD2 (6 bases). Germline V gives CDR1 SNHLY, CDR2 FYNNEI. V dropped 2 bases and J dropped 4 bases, with 15 bases sitting between them. The CDR3 is 15 residues long. The DNA for the CDR3 is TGTGCCAGCAGTGAAAGTCGCGGGGCCGTTTACGAGCAGTACGTC. The encoded protein is CASSESRGAVYEQYV.

This chain connects TRBV27 to TRBJ2-3, with 7 nucleotides matching TRBD1. After removal of 2 bases from V and 0 bases from J, the junction contained 14 bases not matched to a gene. Germline V gene data show CDR1 as MNHEY and CDR2 as SMNVEV (reference sequence). This CDR3 comprises 19 residues. CDR3 in amino acids: CASSLKGRGQTPSTDTQYF. The CDR3 coding sequence is TGTGCCAGCAGTTTAAAGGGTCGGGGACAGACCCCTAGCACAGATACGCAGTATTTT.

This clone was seen a single time. This CDR3 reads CASSLGRGQHEQFF. DNA of the CDR3: TGTGCCAGCAGCTTAGGCAGGGGGCAGCATGAGCAGTTCTTC. The gene calls are TRBV11-3 and TRBJ2-1; 8 positions agree with TRBD1. The junction had 4 bases not matched to a gene; V was cut back by 1 base and J by 8 bases. The CDR3 consists of 14 residues. The germline CDR1 and CDR2 sequences are SGHNT and YENEEA.

This chain joins TRBV29-1 and TRBJ2-7, with D possibly TRBD1 on 6 matching bases. CDR3 length: 12 residues. Germline V gives CDR1 SQVTM, CDR2 ANQGSEA. Trimming removed 4 bases at V and 6 bases at J, with 13 bases between. The CDR3 sequence is CSVASGAGEQYV. CDR3 DNA sequence: TGCAGCGTTGCTTCAGGGGCAGGCGAGCAGTACGTC.

The chain combines TRBV28 with TRBJ1-5, with 7 bases fitting TRBD1. The CDR3 is 12 residues long. Germline loops: CDR1 MDHEN, CDR2 SYDVKM. Trimming removed 8 bases from V and 7 bases from J; junction bases left unmatched: 5. CDR3 loop: CASGTGAQPQHF. The CDR3, as DNA: TGTGCCAGCGGCACAGGGGCCCAGCCCCAGCATTTT.

In its sample, this clone was seen a few times. The chain links TRBV6-5 to TRBJ1-1; possible D gene TRBD1, 6 bases. CDR3 size: 15 residues. The germline V gene has CDR1 MNHEY and CDR2 SVGAGI. V gave up 1 base and J gave up 6 bases, with 15 bases separating them. In DNA, the CDR3 is TGTGCCAGCAGTTACTGGGACACGGGGGGGGCTGAAGCTTTCTTT. As protein: CASSYWDTGGAEAFF.

This clone was found once. The gene calls are TRBV4-2 and TRBJ1-6; 7 nucleotides match TRBD1. Unmatched junction bases numbered 5, after V lost 5 bases and J lost 7 bases. This CDR3 contains 14 residues. Per germline, CDR1 LGHNA and CDR2 YNFKEQ. CDR3 loop: CASSLDRANSPLHF. DNA for the CDR3: TGTGCCAGCAGCTTAGACAGGGCAAATTCACCCCTCCACTTT.

V and J are TRBV6-1 and TRBJ2-2, with 7 bases aligning to TRBD1. The length of the CDR3 is 19 residues. CDR1 is MNHNS and CDR2 is SASEGT in the germline V gene. V trimming: 0 bases; J trimming: 2 bases; junction bases outside the gene matches: 12. The CDR3 spells CASSEAGTGAGSNTGELFF. Written as DNA, the CDR3 is TGTGCCAGCAGTGAAGCGGGCACAGGGGCCGGCAGTAACACCGGGGAGCTGTTTTTT.

On this clone: A read error may account for a junction end that differs from germline. This chain joins TRBV28 and TRBJ2-6, with 9 bases lining up with TRBD1. Germline lookup yields CDR1 MDHEN and CDR2 SYDVKM. This CDR3 spans 12 amino acids. The CDR3 DNA is TGTGCCACCCAGACAGGGGGCAACGTCCTGACTTTC. Amino acid sequence: CATQTGGNVLTF. Combining the CDR3 with reference TRBV28 and TRBJ2-6 gives the whole variable domain DVKVTQSSRYLVKRTGEKVFLECVQDMDHENMFWYRQDPGLGLRLIYFSYDVKMKEKGDIPEGYSVSREKKERFSLILESASTNQTSMYLCATQTGGNVLTFGAGSRLTVL.

The chain combines TRBV4-3 with TRBJ1-1; D call uncertain. In germline, CDR1 is LGHNA, CDR2 YSLEER. Trimming removed 3 bases at V and 0 bases at J, with 8 bases between. This CDR3 has 14 amino acids. CDR3 coding DNA: TGCGCCAGCAGCCAGGGGAGTCTGAACACTGAAGCTTTCTTT. Translated, it gives CASSQGSLNTEAFF.

The rearrangement links TRBV6-1 to TRBJ1-5; unclear D gene. The germline V gene encodes CDR1 MNHNS and CDR2 SASEGT. With 3 bases removed from V and 0 bases from J, the gap between germline ends came to 15 bases. The CDR3 loop spans 17 amino acids. CDR3 DNA sequence: TGTGCCAGCAGTGATCTCCTAACAGCTTATAGCAATCAGCCCCAGCATTTT. Protein product: CASSDLLTAYSNQPQHF.